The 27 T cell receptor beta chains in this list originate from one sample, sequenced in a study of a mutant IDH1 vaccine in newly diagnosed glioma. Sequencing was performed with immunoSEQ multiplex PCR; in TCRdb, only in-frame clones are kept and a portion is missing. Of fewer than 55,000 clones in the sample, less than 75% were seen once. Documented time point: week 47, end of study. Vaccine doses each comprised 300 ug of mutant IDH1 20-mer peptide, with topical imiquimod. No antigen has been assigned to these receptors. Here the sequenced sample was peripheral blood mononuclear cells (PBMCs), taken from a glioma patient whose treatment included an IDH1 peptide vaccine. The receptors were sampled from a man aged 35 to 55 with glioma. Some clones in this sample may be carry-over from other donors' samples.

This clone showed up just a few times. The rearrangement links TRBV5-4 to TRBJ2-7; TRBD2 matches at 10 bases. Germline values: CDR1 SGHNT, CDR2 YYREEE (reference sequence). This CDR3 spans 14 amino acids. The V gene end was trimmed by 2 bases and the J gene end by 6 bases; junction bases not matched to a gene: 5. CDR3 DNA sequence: TGTGCCAGCAGCTTCAGCGGGGGGGCGGTCGAGCAGTACTTC. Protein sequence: CASSFSGGAVEQYF.

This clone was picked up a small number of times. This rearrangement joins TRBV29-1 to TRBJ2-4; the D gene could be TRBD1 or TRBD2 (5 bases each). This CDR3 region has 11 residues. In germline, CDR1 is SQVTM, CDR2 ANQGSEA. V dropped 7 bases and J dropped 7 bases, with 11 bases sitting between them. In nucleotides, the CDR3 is TGCAGCGCCGGGACGCCTAACATTCAGTACTTC. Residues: CSAGTPNIQYF. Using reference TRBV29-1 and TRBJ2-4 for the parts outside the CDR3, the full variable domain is SAVISQKPSRDICQRGTSLTIQCQVDSQVTMMFWYRQQPGQSLTLIATANQGSEATYESGFVIDKFPISRPNLTFSTLTVSNMSPEDSSIYLCSAGTPNIQYFGAGTRLSVL.

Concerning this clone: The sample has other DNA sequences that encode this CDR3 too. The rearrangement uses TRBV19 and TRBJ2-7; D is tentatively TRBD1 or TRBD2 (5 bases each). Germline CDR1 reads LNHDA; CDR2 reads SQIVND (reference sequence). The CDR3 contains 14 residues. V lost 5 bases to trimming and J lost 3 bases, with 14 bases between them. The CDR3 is CASSAGTGDYEQYF. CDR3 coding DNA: TGTGCCAGTAGTGCCGGGACGGGTGACTACGAGCAGTACTTC.

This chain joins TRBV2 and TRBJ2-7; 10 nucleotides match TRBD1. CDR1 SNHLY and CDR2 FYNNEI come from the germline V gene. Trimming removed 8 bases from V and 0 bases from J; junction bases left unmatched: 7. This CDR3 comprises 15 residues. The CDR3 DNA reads TGTGCCAGCTGCCCCCGGGACAGGGGCTCCTACGAGCAGTACTTC. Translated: CASCPRDRGSYEQYF.

The CDR3 region has the DNA TGCGCCAGCAGCCAAGCCTGGTACACTGAAGCTTTCTTT. This encodes CASSQAWYTEAFF. The gene calls are TRBV4-1 and TRBJ1-1; D remains unclear. The CDR3 is 13 residues long. Germline loops: CDR1 MGHRA, CDR2 YSYEKL. The V end was cut by 1 base, the J end by 3 bases, with 6 bases between.

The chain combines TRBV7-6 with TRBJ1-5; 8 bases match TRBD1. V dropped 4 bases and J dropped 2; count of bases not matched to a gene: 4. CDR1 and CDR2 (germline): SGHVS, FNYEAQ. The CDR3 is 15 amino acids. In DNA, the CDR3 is TGTGCCAGCAGCTCAGGACAGGGAGGCAATCAGCCCCAGCATTTT. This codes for CASSSGQGGNQPQHF.

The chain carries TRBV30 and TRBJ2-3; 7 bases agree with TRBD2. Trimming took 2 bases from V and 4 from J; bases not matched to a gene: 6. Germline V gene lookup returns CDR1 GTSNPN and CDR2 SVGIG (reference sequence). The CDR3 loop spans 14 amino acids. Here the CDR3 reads CAWSKGSGADTQYF. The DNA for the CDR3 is TGTGCCTGGAGTAAAGGCAGCGGGGCAGATACGCAGTATTTT.

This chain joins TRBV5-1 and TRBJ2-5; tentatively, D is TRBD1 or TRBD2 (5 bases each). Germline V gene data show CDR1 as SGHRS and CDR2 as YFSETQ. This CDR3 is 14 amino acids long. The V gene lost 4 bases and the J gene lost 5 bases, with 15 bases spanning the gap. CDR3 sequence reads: CASSPGPRWETQYF. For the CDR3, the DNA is TGCGCCAGCAGCCCGGGACCGCGGTGGGAGACCCAGTACTTC.

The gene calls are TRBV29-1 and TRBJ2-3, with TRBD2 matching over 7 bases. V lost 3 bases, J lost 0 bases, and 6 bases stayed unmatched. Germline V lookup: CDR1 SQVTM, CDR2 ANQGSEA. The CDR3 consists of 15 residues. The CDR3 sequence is CSVDNPSGSTDTQYF. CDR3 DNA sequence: TGCAGCGTTGACAATCCTAGCGGAAGCACAGATACGCAGTATTTT.

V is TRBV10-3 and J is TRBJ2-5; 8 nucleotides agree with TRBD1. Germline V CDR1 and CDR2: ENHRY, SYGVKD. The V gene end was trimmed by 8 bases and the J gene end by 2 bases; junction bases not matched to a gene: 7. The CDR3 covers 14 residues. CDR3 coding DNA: TGTGCCATCGCGGACAGGGAGTTTCAAGAGACCCAGTACTTC. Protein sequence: CAIADREFQETQYF.

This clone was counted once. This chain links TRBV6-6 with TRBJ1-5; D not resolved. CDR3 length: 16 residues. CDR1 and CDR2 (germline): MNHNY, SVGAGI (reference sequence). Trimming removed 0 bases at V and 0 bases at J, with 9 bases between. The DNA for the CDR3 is TGTGCCAGCAGTTACTCGGCGCAGATTAGCAATCAGCCCCAGCATTTT. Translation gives CASSYSAQISNQPQHF.

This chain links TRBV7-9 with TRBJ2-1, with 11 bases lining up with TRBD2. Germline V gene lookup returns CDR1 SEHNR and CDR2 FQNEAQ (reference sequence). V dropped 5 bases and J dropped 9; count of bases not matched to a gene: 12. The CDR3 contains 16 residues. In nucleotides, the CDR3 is TGTGCCAGCAGCCCCCATGGGACTAGCGGAGTCCGTGAGCAGTTCTTC. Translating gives CASSPHGTSGVREQFF.

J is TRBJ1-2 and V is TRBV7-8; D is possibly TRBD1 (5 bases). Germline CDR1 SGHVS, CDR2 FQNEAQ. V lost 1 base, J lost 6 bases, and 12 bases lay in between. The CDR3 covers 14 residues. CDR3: CASSLVGGTNGYTF. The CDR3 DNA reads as TGTGCCAGCAGCTTAGTCGGGGGGACGAATGGCTACACCTTC.

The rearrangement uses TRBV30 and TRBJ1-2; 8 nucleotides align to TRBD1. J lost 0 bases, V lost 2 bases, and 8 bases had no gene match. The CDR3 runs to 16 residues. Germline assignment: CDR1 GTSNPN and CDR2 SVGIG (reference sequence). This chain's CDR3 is CAWSTPGQVANYGYTF. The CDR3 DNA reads TGTGCCTGGAGTACCCCGGGACAGGTGGCTAACTATGGCTACACCTTC.

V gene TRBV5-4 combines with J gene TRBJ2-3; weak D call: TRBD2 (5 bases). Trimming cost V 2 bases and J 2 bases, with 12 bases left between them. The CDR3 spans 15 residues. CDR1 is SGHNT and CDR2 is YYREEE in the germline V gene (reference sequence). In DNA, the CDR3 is TGTGCCAGCAGCTTAGAAACTAGAAACACAGATACGCAGTATTTT. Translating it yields CASSLETRNTDTQYF.

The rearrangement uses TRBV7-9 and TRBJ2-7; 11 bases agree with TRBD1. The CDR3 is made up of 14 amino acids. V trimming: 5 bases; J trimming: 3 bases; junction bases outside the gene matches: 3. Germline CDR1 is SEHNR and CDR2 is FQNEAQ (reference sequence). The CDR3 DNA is TGTGCCAGCAGCCCCGGGACAGGGGGCTACGAGCAGTACTTC. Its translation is CASSPGTGGYEQYF.

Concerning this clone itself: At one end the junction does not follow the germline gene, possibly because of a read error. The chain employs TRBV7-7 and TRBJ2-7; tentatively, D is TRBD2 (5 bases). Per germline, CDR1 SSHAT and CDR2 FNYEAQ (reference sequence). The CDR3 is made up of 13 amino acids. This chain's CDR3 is CASSPGTTDEQYF. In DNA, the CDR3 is TGTGCTAGCAGCCCGGGAACTACGGACGAGCAGTACTTC. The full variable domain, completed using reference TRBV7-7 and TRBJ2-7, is GAGVSQSPRYKVTKRGQDVTLRCDPISSHATLYWYQQALGQGPEFLTYFNYEAQPDKSGLPSDRFSAERPEGSISTLTIQRTEQRDSAMYRCASSPGTTDEQYFGPGTRLTVT.

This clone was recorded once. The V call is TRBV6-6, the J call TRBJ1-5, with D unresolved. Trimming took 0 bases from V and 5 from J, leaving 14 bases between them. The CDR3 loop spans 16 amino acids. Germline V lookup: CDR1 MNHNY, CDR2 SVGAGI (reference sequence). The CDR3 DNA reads TGTGCCAGCAGTTACTCAACCGCCTTCACAGATCAGCCCCAGCATTTT. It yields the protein CASSYSTAFTDQPQHF.

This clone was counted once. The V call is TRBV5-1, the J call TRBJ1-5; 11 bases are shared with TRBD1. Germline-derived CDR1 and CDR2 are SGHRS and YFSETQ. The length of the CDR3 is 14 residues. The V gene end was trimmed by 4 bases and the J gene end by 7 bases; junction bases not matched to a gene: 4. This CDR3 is CASSLGQGEQPQHF. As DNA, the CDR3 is TGCGCCAGCAGCCTGGGACAGGGGGAGCAGCCCCAGCATTTT.

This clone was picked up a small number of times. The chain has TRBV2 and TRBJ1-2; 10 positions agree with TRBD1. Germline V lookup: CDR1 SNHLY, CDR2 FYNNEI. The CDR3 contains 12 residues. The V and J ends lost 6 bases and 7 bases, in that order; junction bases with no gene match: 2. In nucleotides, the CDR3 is TGTGCCAGCAGGGGACAGGGGTTTGGCTACACCTTC. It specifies CASRGQGFGYTF.

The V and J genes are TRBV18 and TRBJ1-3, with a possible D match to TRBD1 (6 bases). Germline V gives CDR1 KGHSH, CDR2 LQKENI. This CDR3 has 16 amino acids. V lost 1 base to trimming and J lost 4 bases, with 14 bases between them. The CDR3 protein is CASSPRSQGGGNTIYF. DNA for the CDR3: TGTGCCAGCTCACCACGCTCACAAGGGGGAGGAAACACCATATATTTT.

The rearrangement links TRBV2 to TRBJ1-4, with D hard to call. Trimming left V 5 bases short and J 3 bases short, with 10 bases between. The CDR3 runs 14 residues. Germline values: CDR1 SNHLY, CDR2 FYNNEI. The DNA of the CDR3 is TGTGCCAGCAGTTCAAGGTTGCCTAATGAAAAACTGTTTTTT. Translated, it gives CASSSRLPNEKLFF.

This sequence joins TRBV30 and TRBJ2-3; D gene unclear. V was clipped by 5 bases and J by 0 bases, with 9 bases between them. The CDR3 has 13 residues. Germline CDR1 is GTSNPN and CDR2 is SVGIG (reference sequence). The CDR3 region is CAWAPSSTDTQYF. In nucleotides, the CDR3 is TGTGCCTGGGCGCCATCTAGCACAGATACGCAGTATTTT.

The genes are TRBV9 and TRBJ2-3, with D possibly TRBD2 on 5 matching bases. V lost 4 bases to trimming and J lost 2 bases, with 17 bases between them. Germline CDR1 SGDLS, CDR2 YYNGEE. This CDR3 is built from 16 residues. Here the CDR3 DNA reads TGTGCCAGCAGCCTCTCCGGAGGTATCTACACAGATACGCAGTATTTT. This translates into CASSLSGGIYTDTQYF.

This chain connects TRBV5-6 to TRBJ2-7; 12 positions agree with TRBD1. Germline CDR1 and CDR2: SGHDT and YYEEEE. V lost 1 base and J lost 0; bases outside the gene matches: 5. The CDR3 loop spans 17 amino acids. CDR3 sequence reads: CASSLSGQGALSYEQYF. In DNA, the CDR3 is TGTGCCAGCAGCTTGTCGGGACAGGGGGCCCTCTCCTACGAGCAGTACTTC.

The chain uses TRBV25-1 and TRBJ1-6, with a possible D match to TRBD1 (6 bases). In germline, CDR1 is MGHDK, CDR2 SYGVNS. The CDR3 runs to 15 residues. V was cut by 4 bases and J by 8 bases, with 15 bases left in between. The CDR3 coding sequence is TGTGCCAGCAGTGGCAGGGGCCGCTTGCATTCACCCCTCCACTTT. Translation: CASSGRGRLHSPLHF.

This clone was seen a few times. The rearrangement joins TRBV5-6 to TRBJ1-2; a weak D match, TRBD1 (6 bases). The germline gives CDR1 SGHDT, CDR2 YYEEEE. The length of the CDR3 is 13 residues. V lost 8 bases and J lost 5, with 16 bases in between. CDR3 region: CASETGLVYGYTF. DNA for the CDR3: TGTGCCAGTGAGACAGGACTGGTGTATGGCTACACCTTC.